This is a list of T cell receptor beta chains from one sample in a study of blood T cell repertoires in COVID-19. The protocol was immunoSEQ multiplex PCR, while the TCRdb copy is restricted to in-frame clones and leaves out a portion. The sample has about 350,000 clones, about 87% seen once. Sequenced material: peripheral blood. The receptors come from a man aged 25-45 years with COVID-19, enrolled during active disease. CDR3s leave out the opening cysteine and the closing phenylalanine or tryptophan.

cdr3_aa j_call v_call
ASSIGRALYQETQY TRBJ2-5 TRBV19
ASSKGQGGYGYT TRBJ1-2 TRBV5-6
ASSQVSVNTEAF TRBJ1-1 TRBV3-1/TRBV3-2
ASSAGDGPPRQPQH TRBJ1-5 TRBV9
ASSLSWTGNEQY TRBJ2-7 TRBV11-2
ASSLNDRGSNTGELF TRBJ2-2 TRBV5-5
ASSLLGQPQAAF TRBJ1-1 TRBV3-1/TRBV3-2
ASSPPGQGNTEAF TRBJ1-1 TRBV18
ATSERAQRKF TRBJ2-1 TRBV7-8
ASTSRQPISGNTIY TRBJ1-3 TRBV19
ASYRGEGTGELF TRBJ2-2 TRBV19
ASSETGDEQF TRBJ2-1 TRBV19
ASSAREGATYEQY TRBJ2-7 TRBV19
SASTPGTGREQY TRBJ2-7 TRBV20-1
ASSEYSLKQGVEQY TRBJ2-7 TRBV4-1
ASSPLDTIASGQQF TRBJ2-1 TRBV18
ASSIATTSDIAYEQY TRBJ2-7 TRBV19
ASQGHHPTSSYNEQF TRBJ2-1 TRBV28
ASSPLGDRTLNTEAF TRBJ1-1 TRBV27
ASSLLDDIYEQY TRBJ2-7 TRBV13
ASKPTSGGMGDTQY TRBJ2-3 TRBV19
ASSPGDRRYT TRBJ1-2 TRBV4-3
ASSLATGLNQPQH TRBJ1-5 TRBV7-8
ASSPTSAEQY TRBJ2-7 TRBV7-2
SAGGWDRGSSDTEAF TRBJ1-1 TRBV20-1
ASSIVTGGAF TRBJ1-1 TRBV19
ASSILGGFTEAF TRBJ1-1 TRBV28
SGRGWTEAF TRBJ1-1 TRBV29-1
SATAYSGDSEQF TRBJ2-1 TRBV29-1
ASTPSGPSTDTQY TRBJ2-3 TRBV28
ASSRMSGVLTDTEAF TRBJ1-1 TRBV5-6
ASSLGTVRRETQY TRBJ2-5 TRBV7-8
ASSEYGGGFNEKLF TRBJ1-4 TRBV25-1
ASSMGGREGGYT TRBJ1-2 TRBV11-2
ASSARGTGITGELF TRBJ2-2 TRBV4-1
SVDISYGYT TRBJ1-2 TRBV29-1
ASSPGLEQPQH TRBJ1-5 TRBV18
ASSSFGTVPSLH TRBJ1-6 TRBV7-9
ASSPWGGEQF TRBJ2-1 TRBV12-3/TRBV12-4
ASSLGTLNYGYT TRBJ1-2 TRBV7-9
ASSPTRGYGYT TRBJ1-2 TRBV2
ASGLAGLPYEQY TRBJ2-7 TRBV7-9
ASSSYEGQGSLNSPLH TRBJ1-6 TRBV28
AISGTFQTLYNEQF TRBJ2-1 TRBV10-3
ASSLDRANTDTQY TRBJ2-3 TRBV5-1
ASSQGADEQY TRBJ2-7 TRBV9
ASSQGQGTSSGANVLT TRBJ2-6 TRBV3-1/TRBV3-2
ASSFGTGYNEQF TRBJ2-1 TRBV5-4